This TCR beta chain was captured in a study of tumor-infiltrating lymphocytes in primary liver carcinoma. Both RNA and DNA were isolated together from around 20-30 mg of bulk tissue that had not been sorted. cDNA specific to TCR beta was made from about 550 ng of total RNA, with a constant-region primer employed for priming. Investigators got TCR beta libraries out of three nested multiplex PCR rounds, done with slightly modified ARM-PCR. TRBV1-TRBV30 forward primers paired with a C-beta reverse primer drove the first two PCR rounds, around 10 cycles each. TCRdb reanalysed the multiplex PCR reads using MiXCR and keeps one entry per CDR3 protein. The table includes 95,000 to 150,000 distinct CDR3 sequences, around 64% detected once. This CDR3 has 18 residues. The V and J ends lost 2 bases and 3 bases respectively, with 23 bases between them. Germline-derived CDR1 and CDR2 are SGHVS and FQNEAQ.

The specimen was liver tumor tissue from sampling region 3. Subset indicated: tumor region T3, left-lateral pole. This sequence was found in an older woman with primary liver carcinoma and hepatitis B virus infection. J is TRBJ2-7 and V is TRBV7-8; no clear D. CDR3 coding DNA: TGTGCCAGCAGCTTACTTAGCTTGGGGTACTGGGTCGGCTACGAGCAGTACTTC. Encoded protein: CASSLLSLGYWVGYEQYF.